The rows below give T cell receptor beta chains drawn from one sample of a study of CD8 T cells in ankylosing spondylitis. TCRdb re-called the 5' RACE reads through MiXCR, storing one row per CDR3 protein. The table has approximately 130,000 distinct CDR3 sequences, over 10% seen once; the top ten hold over 4%. Sequences were obtained from blood, either unsorted or a sorted T cell fraction (not recorded which). The source is a female donor with ankylosing spondylitis or in good health (not recorded which). Each CDR3 is given with its conserved first and last residue. Each record gives: V gene, J gene, D gene, clone size, CDR3 protein, CDR3 DNA. The D gene is left open where the match is weak. Rows give clone size only sometimes, using once, few, many, or a class for an expanded clone.

TRBV24-1	TRBJ2-5	TRBD1	many	CATSDGGQGAPGTQYF	TGTGCCACCAGTGATGGTGGACAGGGGGCGCCTGGGACCCAGTACTTC
TRBV19	TRBJ2-7	TRBD1	many	CASLPNRGVYEQYF	TGTGCCAGTCTCCCAAACAGGGGGGTCTACGAGCAGTACTTC
TRBV2	TRBJ2-1	.	few	CASINNEQFF	TGTGCCAGCATAAACAATGAGCAGTTCTTC
TRBV7-2	TRBJ1-4	.	once	CDSSLVTEKLFF	TGTGACAGCAGCTTAGTGACTGAAAAACTGTTTTTT
TRBV5-1	TRBJ2-7	TRBD1	many	CASSSPPIAGTVSYEQYF	TGCGCCAGCAGCTCGCCCCCTATTGCCGGGACAGTCTCCTACGAGCAGTACTTC
TRBV5-5	TRBJ2-2	TRBD1	many	CASSVRTGSTGELFF	TGTGCCAGCAGCGTGCGGACAGGGAGCACCGGGGAGCTGTTTTTT
TRBV6-2/TRBV6-3	TRBJ2-1	.	many	CASSWGRQWEQFF	TGTGCCAGCAGTTGGGGTAGGCAGTGGGAGCAGTTCTTC
TRBV30	TRBJ1-1	.	.	CAWSQVGREAFF	TGTGCCTGGAGTCAAGTGGGAAGGGAAGCTTTCTTT
TRBV30	TRBJ1-5	.	many	CAWSEGSGQPQHF	TGTGCCTGGAGTGAAGGGTCGGGTCAGCCCCAGCATTTT
TRBV9	TRBJ2-7	TRBD1	.	CASSGSDRGYEQYF	TGTGCCAGCAGCGGGTCGGACAGGGGCTACGAGCAGTACTTC
TRBV6-6	TRBJ1-1	.	many	CATVTLLNTEAFF	TGTGCCACTGTCACCCTCCTGAACACTGAAGCTTTCTTT
TRBV24-1	TRBJ2-2	TRBD1	.	CATSALSPGQATGELFF	TGTGCCACCAGTGCCTTATCTCCCGGACAGGCCACCGGGGAGCTGTTTTTT
TRBV29-1	TRBJ2-1	.	few	CSVYNPGRGSYNEQFF	TGCAGCGTTTACAACCCCGGGCGGGGATCCTACAATGAGCAGTTCTTC
TRBV5-1	TRBJ2-3	TRBD2	many	CASSLQAGDTDTQYF	TGCGCCAGCAGCTTACAAGCGGGAGATACAGATACGCAGTATTTT
TRBV6-2/TRBV6-3	TRBJ1-5	.	few	CASSYDPTRNSNQPQHF	TGTGCCAGCAGTTACGACCCGACGAGGAATAGCAATCAGCCCCAGCATTTT
TRBV11-2	TRBJ2-3	TRBD2	.	CASSPGLAGERTQYF	TGTGCCAGCAGCCCCGGACTAGCGGGAGAGAGAACGCAGTATTTT
TRBV27	TRBJ2-7	TRBD2	few	CASSLWGSGRRNEQYF	TGTGCCAGCAGTTTATGGGGTAGCGGGAGGAGGAACGAGCAGTACTTC
TRBV5-1	TRBJ1-1	.	many	CASSPRPGIGGGDTEAFF	TGCGCCAGCAGCCCCCGTCCTGGTATTGGTGGGGGGGACACTGAAGCTTTCTTT